This TCR beta chain was sequenced in a study of OX40 agonist ivuxolimab in advanced cancers. Study summary: Participants could have had prior anti-PD-1, anti-PD-L1 or anti-CTLA-4 therapy, and approximately 40% had some. In three patients, partial responses were observed, one with hepatocellular carcinoma and two with cutaneous melanoma. The study's findings and limits: Nonresponders, in some cases, also had low normalized T-cell clonal expansion. Patients who responded partially at 0.1-3.0 mg/kg showed clonal expansion ranking among the lowest.

This CDR3 is 15 amino acids long. Trimming pared 3 bases from V and 4 bases from J, leaving 16 bases between. The V gene's germline CDR1 is KGHSH and CDR2 LQKENI. Here immunoSEQ multiplex PCR was the method, and the copy in TCRdb shows in-frame clones only, minus some. The sample has more than 75,000 clones, about nine tenths seen once. With regard to this clone: The antigen is undetermined.

The chain carries TRBV18 and TRBJ2-7; TRBD1 or TRBD2 may be the D gene (5 bases each). Sequences were derived from CD4+ or CD8+ T cells sorted from blood, sampled in a trial of the OX40 agonist ivuxolimab. This TCR derives from an adult with an advanced solid tumor such as melanoma, head and neck, liver or kidney cancer. CDR3 sequence (DNA): TGTGCCAGCTCACCTGGACGAGGGGAAGTTTACGAGCAGTACTTC. This codes for CASSPGRGEVYEQYF.